Below, 30 T cell receptor beta chains from the same sample are listed, as sequenced in a study of T cell changes during pregnancy in multiple sclerosis. Method: immunoSEQ multiplex PCR; TCRdb's copy keeps in-frame clones and lacks some. The sample holds about 47,000 clones; more than 80% are singletons and the top ten take around 7.9%. This specimen was CD8+ T cells from peripheral blood mononuclear cells, taken in the second trimester of pregnancy. All receptors come from a female donor with multiple sclerosis, enrolled in a pregnancy study.

The chain is built from TRBV6-5 and TRBJ2-5; D not certain. The germline V and J ends were trimmed by 0 bases and 1 base, with 3 bases remaining between them. CDR3 size: 13 residues. The germline V gene has CDR1 MNHEY and CDR2 SVGAGI. CDR3 sequence (DNA): TGTGCCAGCAGTTACTCCATCCAAGAGACCCAGTACTTC. Its protein is CASSYSIQETQYF.

This clone was recorded only once. The chain has TRBV7-8 and TRBJ2-7; D possibly corresponds to TRBD2 (6 bases). The CDR3 is 17 amino acids. The germline V and J ends were trimmed by 8 bases and 3 bases, with 26 bases remaining between them. CDR1 is SGHVS and CDR2 is FQNEAQ in the germline V gene. CDR3 nucleotides: TGTGCCAGCGGGGCGGGGCTCGACGGAGTCCTCAACTACGAGCAGTACTTC. Translation: CASGAGLDGVLNYEQYF.

This clone was counted a few times. The V and J genes are TRBV6-1 and TRBJ1-2, with D maybe TRBD1 (5 bases). The germline V and J ends were trimmed by 1 base and 4 bases, with 16 bases remaining between them. The CDR3 extends over 16 amino acids. From germline, CDR1 is MNHNS and CDR2 SASEGT. The CDR3 bases are TGTGCCAGCAGTGAAGATGGGGGGGGGAGGCCCTATGGCTACACCTTC. Its protein is CASSEDGGGRPYGYTF.

The V gene is TRBV5-6, the J gene TRBJ1-1; D remains unclear. V lost 0 bases and J 4 bases, leaving 13 bases between the germline ends. CDR1 and CDR2 from the germline V gene are SGHDT and YYEEEE. CDR3 size: 15 residues. CDR3 coding DNA: TGTGCCAGCAGCTTGGGGTGGGGAGCGATCACTGAAGCTTTCTTT. Its protein is CASSLGWGAITEAFF.

The J gene is TRBJ2-3, the V gene TRBV15; 11 bases agree with TRBD2. The CDR3 runs 15 residues. Trimming took 0 bases from V and 4 from J; bases not matched to a gene: 0. Germline assignment: CDR1 LNHNV and CDR2 YYDKDF (reference sequence). CDR3 region: CATSRDSGGADTQYF. CDR3 coding DNA: TGTGCCACCAGCAGAGATAGCGGGGGGGCAGATACGCAGTATTTT.

The chain recombines TRBV13 with TRBJ2-7, with 8 bases matching TRBD1. Germline assignment: CDR1 PRHDT and CDR2 FYEKMQ (reference sequence). The CDR3 has 14 amino acids. Losses at the gene ends were 2 bases for V and 2 bases for J; bases not matched to a gene: 2. The CDR3 DNA is TGTGCCAGCAGCTTATGGGGACAGGCCTACGAGCAGTACTTC. Its protein product is CASSLWGQAYEQYF.

The chain employs TRBV7-2 and TRBJ1-2; perhaps TRBD1 as D (5 bases). Germline V CDR1 and CDR2: SGHTA, FQGNSA. Between the trimmed V and J ends, which lost 0 bases and 6 bases, there was a span of 5 bases. CDR3 size: 12 residues. CDR3 nucleotide sequence: TGTGCCAGCAGCTTAGCAGGGGATGGCTACACCTTC. This codes for CASSLAGDGYTF.

The chain carries TRBV19 and TRBJ2-2; maybe TRBD1 (6 bases). CDR1 and CDR2 (germline): LNHDA, SQIVND (reference sequence). The CDR3 sequence is 16 residues long. Trimming took 0 bases from V and 6 from J, leaving 14 bases between them. Here the CDR3 reads CASSIDEWGLAGELFF. The CDR3 bases are TGTGCCAGTAGTATAGATGAATGGGGGCTGGCCGGGGAGCTGTTTTTT. Filled out from reference TRBV19 and TRBJ2-2, the complete variable domain reads DGGITQSPKYLFRKEGQNVTLSCEQNLNHDAMYWYRQDPGQGLRLIYYSQIVNDFQKGDIAEGYSVSREKKESFPLTVTSAQKNPTAFYLCASSIDEWGLAGELFFGEGSRLTVL.

The gene calls are TRBV7-2 and TRBJ2-1, with 10 bases lining up with TRBD1. This CDR3 region has 13 residues. Trimming took 1 base from V and 11 from J; bases not matched to a gene: 2. Germline V lookup: CDR1 SGHTA, CDR2 FQGNSA. Written as DNA, the CDR3 is TGTGCCAGCAGCTTAGGGGACAGGGGTAAGCAGTTCTTC. It is translated as CASSLGDRGKQFF.

The gene calls are TRBV30 and TRBJ1-1, with 8 bases aligning to TRBD1. V dropped 0 bases and J dropped 0; count of bases not matched to a gene: 3. The CDR3 runs 15 residues. The V gene's germline CDR1 is GTSNPN and CDR2 SVGIG (reference sequence). Here the CDR3 DNA reads TGTGCCTGGAGTGTAAACAGGGGGATGAACACTGAAGCTTTCTTT. This sequence encodes CAWSVNRGMNTEAFF.

The chain employs TRBV6-1 and TRBJ1-2, with a possible D match to TRBD1 (5 bases). Germline V gene data show CDR1 as MNHNS and CDR2 as SASEGT. This CDR3 comprises 12 residues. Trimming pared 3 bases from V and 3 bases from J, leaving 5 bases between. In nucleotides, the CDR3 is TGTGCCAGCAGTGACAGGGACTATGGCTACACCTTC. Encoded protein: CASSDRDYGYTF.

The sample holds a few counts of this clone. The chain carries TRBV11-2 and TRBJ2-4; D possibly corresponds to TRBD2 (6 bases). V dropped 5 bases and J dropped 5 bases, with 13 bases sitting between them. The CDR3 contains 14 residues. Germline V CDR1 and CDR2: SGHAT, FQNNGV. The CDR3 reads CASSPGGTENIQYF. In nucleotides, the CDR3 is TGTGCCAGCAGCCCCGGGGGAACTGAAAACATTCAGTACTTC.

V gene TRBV10-3 combines with J gene TRBJ2-1; D is perhaps TRBD2 (6 bases). The V gene lost 8 bases and the J gene lost 2 bases, with 13 bases spanning the gap. Per germline, CDR1 ENHRY and CDR2 SYGVKD. The length of the CDR3 is 14 residues. The CDR3 DNA reads TGTGCCATCGCGGGGCCCGGCACCTACAATGAGCAGTTCTTC. Translated: CAIAGPGTYNEQFF.

The V gene is TRBV5-1, the J gene TRBJ2-5; D perhaps matches TRBD1 (6 bases). This CDR3 has 14 amino acids. Germline V gene sequence: CDR1 SGHRS, CDR2 YFSETQ. V lost 2 bases and J 1 base, leaving 9 bases between the germline ends. CDR3 region: CASSFLGGQETQYF. CDR3 DNA sequence: TGCGCCAGCAGCTTTTTAGGGGGCCAAGAGACCCAGTACTTC.

This rearrangement joins TRBV7-2 to TRBJ2-1, with TRBD2 matching 15 bases. In germline, CDR1 is SGHTA, CDR2 FQGNSA. The CDR3 spans 17 residues. V dropped 5 bases and J dropped 8; count of bases not matched to a gene: 10. CDR3 protein: CASSPAPGLAGGDEQFF. CDR3 in DNA: TGTGCCAGCAGCCCCGCCCCGGGACTAGCGGGGGGTGATGAGCAGTTCTTC.

The chain combines TRBV15 with TRBJ1-1; TRBD1 aligns across 10 bases. Germline loops: CDR1 LNHNV, CDR2 YYDKDF (reference sequence). The CDR3 runs to 15 residues. With 0 bases clipped from V and 5 bases from J, the junction kept 3 bases outside the gene matches. DNA of the CDR3: TGTGCCACCAGCAGAGATAGGACAGGGGGTACTGAAGCTTTCTTT. This codes for CATSRDRTGGTEAFF.

This clone was recorded once. V is TRBV2 and J is TRBJ1-1; maybe TRBD1 (5 bases). V was clipped by 7 bases and J by 1 base, with 22 bases between them. Germline CDR1 reads SNHLY; CDR2 reads FYNNEI. The CDR3 covers 17 residues. The DNA for the CDR3 is TGTGCCAGCATTCAAATCGGGGGTCTTTATGCGAACACTGAAGCTTTCTTT. Its protein is CASIQIGGLYANTEAFF.

The chain recombines TRBV18 with TRBJ2-3; 10 positions match TRBD1. CDR1 is KGHSH, CDR2 LQKENI, per germline. CDR3 length equals 14 residues. With 8 bases clipped from V and 2 bases from J, the junction kept 4 bases outside the gene matches. CDR3 in amino acids: CASEGQGNTDTQYF. CDR3 coding DNA: TGTGCCAGCGAGGGACAGGGGAACACAGATACGCAGTATTTT.

The chain is built from TRBV11-2 and TRBJ2-1; possible D gene TRBD1, 7 bases. The CDR3 sequence is 15 residues long. Germline V gives CDR1 SGHAT, CDR2 FQNNGV. The V and J ends lost 5 bases and 0 bases respectively, with 11 bases between them. CDR3 coding DNA: TGTGCCAGCAGCGGCAGGGGGGACTCCTACAATGAGCAGTTCTTC. It specifies CASSGRGDSYNEQFF.

Regarding this clone: At one of its ends the junction is not consistent with the germline gene, which may arise from a read error. This chain links TRBV7-6 with TRBJ2-7; possibly TRBD2 for D (7 bases). CDR1 and CDR2 from the germline V gene are SGHVS and FNYEAQ. CDR3 size: 14 residues. The DNA for the CDR3 is TGTGCCAGCAGCGTAGCTGGGGAGGGGGGCGAGCAGTACTTC. Its translation is CASSVAGEGGEQYF. Full variable domain (outside the CDR3, taken from reference TRBV7-6 and TRBJ2-7): GAGVSQSPRYKVTKRGQDVALRCDPISGHVSLYWYRQALGQGPEFLTYFNYEAQQDKSGLPNDRFSAERPEGSISTLTIQRTEQRDSAMYRCASSVAGEGGEQYFGPGTRLTVT.

The chain links TRBV7-8 to TRBJ2-3, with 11 bases that match TRBD1. The CDR3 covers 15 residues. The ends lost 3 bases at V and 3 bases at J; junction bases unmatched: 2. Germline values: CDR1 SGHVS, CDR2 FQNEAQ. In DNA form, the CDR3 reads TGTGCCAGCAGCTTGGGACAGGGGGAGACAGATACGCAGTATTTT. Residues: CASSLGQGETDTQYF.

CDR3 in amino acids: CASSQYGQGGGYTF. CDR3 DNA: TGCGCCAGCAGCCAATATGGACAGGGGGGCGGCTACACCTTC. The rearrangement uses TRBV5-1 and TRBJ1-2; 10 bases fit TRBD1. Germline values: CDR1 SGHRS, CDR2 YFSETQ. CDR3 length: 14 residues. V lost 4 bases and J lost 8; bases outside the gene matches: 8.

This clone was observed a single time. The chain links TRBV2 to TRBJ2-3; the D gene is possibly TRBD2 (6 bases). The germline V and J ends were trimmed by 8 bases and 1 base, with 16 bases remaining between them. This CDR3 contains 15 residues. The germline V gene has CDR1 SNHLY and CDR2 FYNNEI. The CDR3 DNA sequence: TGTGCCAGCGAGGCCGGCGAGCGGGGCACAGATACGCAGTATTTT. It specifies CASEAGERGTDTQYF.

V gene TRBV19 combines with J gene TRBJ2-2; 8 bases align to TRBD1. CDR1 and CDR2 (germline): LNHDA, SQIVND (reference sequence). V dropped 11 bases and J dropped 6; count of bases not matched to a gene: 2. The CDR3 length is 11 residues. CDR3 sequence reads: CASTGAGELFF. As DNA, the CDR3 is TGTGCCTCGACAGGGGCCGGGGAGCTGTTTTTT.

This clone was detected only a few times. This rearrangement joins TRBV4-1 to TRBJ1-2; 8 positions agree with TRBD1. The V segment lost 4 bases and the J segment 1 base; nucleotides outside the gene matches: 5. Germline values: CDR1 MGHRA, CDR2 YSYEKL. The CDR3 has 15 residues. CDR3 sequence (DNA): TGCGCCAGCAGCCGGGGACAGGCTGTTAACTATGGCTACACCTTC. Translation gives CASSRGQAVNYGYTF.

This clone occurred a few times. The V call is TRBV2, the J call TRBJ1-1; 7 bases map to TRBD1. There are 15 residues in the CDR3. J gave up 0 bases and V 6 bases, and 7 bases lay outside the gene matches. Germline assignment: CDR1 SNHLY and CDR2 FYNNEI. CDR3 loop: CASSETGIMNTEAFF. DNA of the CDR3: TGTGCCAGCAGCGAGACAGGGATTATGAACACTGAAGCTTTCTTT.

The chain employs TRBV19 and TRBJ2-7; tentative D call: TRBD1 (6 bases). V lost 4 bases, J lost 3 bases, and 13 bases lay in between. Per the germline V gene, CDR1 is LNHDA and CDR2 is SQIVND (reference sequence). The CDR3 runs 14 residues. The CDR3 DNA reads as TGTGCCAGTAGTACTCCAGGGGCCCTCTACGAGCAGTACTTC. It is translated as CASSTPGALYEQYF.

This chain joins TRBV6-5 and TRBJ2-3, with TRBD2 matching over 8 bases. CDR1 and CDR2 from the germline V gene are MNHEY and SVGAGI. This CDR3 has 16 residues. Unmatched junction bases numbered 7, after V lost 3 bases and J lost 2 bases. CDR3 bases: TGTGCCAGCAGTTATACCCGGACTAGCAACACAGATACGCAGTATTTT. Protein sequence: CASSYTRTSNTDTQYF.

The gene calls are TRBV19 and TRBJ2-2; D perhaps matches TRBD1 (7 bases). The CDR3 has 14 amino acids. Deletions cut 7 bases from V and 5 bases from J, with 14 bases between. Per the germline V gene, CDR1 is LNHDA and CDR2 is SQIVND (reference sequence). Here the CDR3 DNA reads TGTGCCAGTACAGACAGGGCGGGAACCGGGGAGCTGTTTTTT. Its protein is CASTDRAGTGELFF.

The chain employs TRBV27 and TRBJ2-5, with D maybe TRBD2 (6 bases). The CDR3 contains 14 residues. The V gene lost 6 bases and the J gene lost 2 bases, with 13 bases spanning the gap. The germline CDR1 and CDR2 sequences are MNHEY and SMNVEV (reference sequence). The CDR3 DNA reads as TGTGCCAGCAGCCCGACTAGTCCTCAAGAGACCCAGTACTTC. Encoded protein: CASSPTSPQETQYF.